The 27 T cell receptor beta chains reported below all come from one sample, sequenced in a study of T cells in localized non-small cell lung cancer. TCRdb keeps only in-frame clones here, not all; method: immunoSEQ multiplex PCR. The sample includes under 70,000 clones, 86% seen only once; the top ten take less than 6%. This specimen consisted of peripheral blood, obtained before any cancer treatment. The source of these receptors is a woman aged 35 to 75 with stage I lung adenocarcinoma.

This rearrangement joins TRBV5-6 to TRBJ2-7; 7 nucleotides line up with TRBD1. The CDR3 runs 13 residues. The V segment lost 6 bases and the J segment 2 bases; nucleotides outside the gene matches: 5. Per germline, CDR1 SGHDT and CDR2 YYEEEE. The DNA of the CDR3 is TGTGCCAGCACCAGGGACAGAGCCTACGAGCAGTACTTC. Protein: CASTRDRAYEQYF.

This clone is a singleton in its sample. V gene TRBV7-2 combines with J gene TRBJ2-3, with D perhaps matching TRBD1 or TRBD2 (5 bases each). Trimming left V 7 bases short and J 2 bases short, with 13 bases between. This CDR3 has 14 residues. Germline-derived CDR1 and CDR2 are SGHTA and FQGNSA. CDR3 residues: CASIFGGSTDTQYF. CDR3 bases: TGTGCCAGCATCTTTGGGGGTTCCACAGATACGCAGTATTTT.

The chain recombines TRBV6-5 with TRBJ2-5, with D maybe TRBD2 (6 bases). V was clipped by 5 bases and J by 7 bases, with 14 bases between them. CDR3 length: 13 amino acids. Germline lookup yields CDR1 MNHEY and CDR2 SVGAGI. This CDR3 is CASSQTRTGTQYF. Here the CDR3 DNA reads TGTGCCAGCAGTCAGACTAGGACGGGGACCCAGTACTTC.

This chain joins TRBV9 and TRBJ2-2; unclear D gene. Germline V gene lookup returns CDR1 SGDLS and CDR2 YYNGEE. The CDR3 totals 14 residues. The germline V and J ends were trimmed by 0 bases and 0 bases, with 3 bases remaining between them. The CDR3 here is CASSVEPNTGELFF. The CDR3 DNA follows: TGTGCCAGCAGCGTAGAACCGAACACCGGGGAGCTGTTTTTT.

V and J are TRBV7-2 and TRBJ1-4; tentatively, D is TRBD1 (5 bases). V was pared by 5 bases and J by 6 bases, with 10 bases between. Germline V CDR1 and CDR2: SGHTA, FQGNSA. This CDR3 contains 13 residues. Written as DNA, the CDR3 is TGTGCCAGCAGCACCGGACATTATGAAAAACTGTTTTTT. Amino acids: CASSTGHYEKLFF.

V is TRBV18 and J is TRBJ2-2, with D uncertain. The ends were cut back, 6 bases at V and 7 bases at J, with 12 bases in the middle. CDR3 length: 13 residues. The germline gives CDR1 KGHSH, CDR2 LQKENI. The CDR3 here is CASSPQASGELFF. CDR3 bases: TGTGCCAGCTCCCCCCAAGCGAGCGGGGAGCTGTTTTTT.

This chain uses TRBV7-7 with TRBJ2-1; TRBD1 aligns across 7 bases. V was pared by 1 base and J by 10 bases, with 7 bases of the junction left unmatched. CDR3 length: 14 amino acids. In germline, CDR1 is SSHAT, CDR2 FNYEAQ (reference sequence). The CDR3 region has the DNA TGTGCCAGCAGCTTAGACCCCCAGACAGGGGAGCAGTTCTTC. This gives the protein CASSLDPQTGEQFF.

The chain couples TRBV5-8 to TRBJ1-2, with D possibly being TRBD1 (6 bases). The length of the CDR3 is 14 residues. In germline, CDR1 is SGHTS, CDR2 YDEGEE. Trimming removed 4 bases at V and 6 bases at J, with 16 bases between. The CDR3 DNA follows: TGTGCCAGCAGCATCTTACAGGGTAGAAATGGCTACACCTTC. This gives the protein CASSILQGRNGYTF.

The V call is TRBV7-2, the J call TRBJ2-6; no reliable D call. The CDR3 is made up of 22 amino acids. Per the germline V gene, CDR1 is SGHTA and CDR2 is FQGNSA. V dropped 0 bases and J dropped 0 bases, with 24 bases sitting between them. The CDR3 sequence is CASSLAGTAGVPAFSGANVLTF. CDR3 DNA sequence: TGTGCCAGCAGCTTAGCGGGTACCGCTGGGGTACCCGCGTTCTCTGGGGCCAACGTCCTGACTTTC.

The V call is TRBV27, the J call TRBJ2-2; D is unresolved. The V end was cut by 4 bases, the J end by 2 bases, with 5 bases between. The germline gives CDR1 MNHEY, CDR2 SMNVEV (reference sequence). This CDR3 region has 13 residues. CDR3 nucleotides: TGTGCCAGCAGTTCGACTAACACCGGGGAGCTGTTTTTT. It translates to CASSSTNTGELFF.

The chain has TRBV7-2 and TRBJ2-1; no reliable D call. The CDR3 contains 11 residues. Germline V gene sequence: CDR1 SGHTA, CDR2 FQGNSA. Trimming pared 2 bases from V and 9 bases from J, leaving 5 bases between. The CDR3 nucleotides read TGTGCCAGCAGCTTAACGGTTGAGCAGTTCTTC. It specifies CASSLTVEQFF.

CDR3 in amino acids: CASSGGGTPLNTGELFF. The CDR3 DNA follows: TGTGCCAGTAGTGGGGGTGGGACTCCACTGAACACCGGGGAGCTGTTTTTT. V gene TRBV19 combines with J gene TRBJ2-2; tentative D call: TRBD2 (6 bases). This CDR3 region has 17 residues. V dropped 5 bases and J dropped 1 base, with 17 bases sitting between them. Germline V gene lookup returns CDR1 LNHDA and CDR2 SQIVND (reference sequence).

The chain combines TRBV30 with TRBJ1-5; tentative D call: TRBD1 (6 bases). Between the trimmed V and J ends, which lost 1 base and 0 bases, there was a span of 10 bases. The CDR3 is 15 amino acids. Germline loops: CDR1 GTSNPN, CDR2 SVGIG (reference sequence). The DNA for the CDR3 is TGTGCCTGGAGTGAGGGGGGAGGTAGCAATCAGCCCCAGCATTTT. It yields the protein CAWSEGGGSNQPQHF. The variable domain in full, with the rest retrieved from reference TRBV30 and TRBJ1-5, is SQTIHQWPATLVQPVGSPLSLECTVEGTSNPNLYWYRQAAGRGLQLLFYSVGIGQISSEVPQNLSASRPQDRQFILSSKKLLLSDSGFYLCAWSEGGGSNQPQHFGDGTRLSIL.

The CDR3 region is CASSRGDNSPLHF. The CDR3 bases are TGTGCCAGCAGTCGGGGGGATAATTCACCCCTCCACTTT. The chain uses TRBV6-5 and TRBJ1-6; D is possibly TRBD1 (5 bases). The CDR3 spans 13 residues. Germline V lookup: CDR1 MNHEY, CDR2 SVGAGI. Trimming cost V 5 bases and J 5 bases, with 7 bases left between them.

V gene TRBV6-5 combines with J gene TRBJ2-3, with TRBD1 matching over 8 bases. The CDR3 is made up of 14 amino acids. Germline V gene data show CDR1 as MNHEY and CDR2 as SVGAGI. The V gene end was trimmed by 6 bases and the J gene end by 4 bases; junction bases not matched to a gene: 6. CDR3: CASSNTGGSDTQYF. The CDR3 nucleotides are TGTGCCAGCAGCAACACAGGGGGATCAGATACGCAGTATTTT.

Of note for this clone: The same CDR3 arises from other DNA sequences in this sample as well. The gene calls are TRBV11-2 and TRBJ2-5; D uncertain. V lost 1 base, J lost 2 bases, and 5 bases lay in between. Looked up from germline, CDR1 is SGHAT and CDR2 is FQNNGV. The CDR3 runs to 13 residues. Written as DNA, the CDR3 is TGTGCCAGCAGCTTAGGGGGTCAAGAGACCCAGTACTTC. It yields the protein CASSLGGQETQYF.

The rearrangement links TRBV28 to TRBJ1-2, with D possibly being TRBD1 (5 bases). V shed 6 bases and J shed 1 base, with 6 bases lying between them. CDR3 length: 12 amino acids. From germline, CDR1 is MDHEN and CDR2 SYDVKM. CDR3 sequence: CASSRVNYGYTF. In DNA, the CDR3 is TGTGCCAGCAGCAGGGTTAACTATGGCTACACCTTC.

The chain carries TRBV2 and TRBJ2-1; D possibly corresponds to TRBD1 (6 bases). V lost 6 bases and J lost 11, with 17 bases in between. Germline assignment: CDR1 SNHLY and CDR2 FYNNEI. The CDR3 has 13 residues. Here the CDR3 DNA reads TGTGCCAGCAGGGGGGACATAGGGATGAAGCAGTTCTTC. Residues: CASRGDIGMKQFF.

V and J are TRBV12-5 and TRBJ2-7; D uncertain. The CDR3 totals 13 residues. Germline loops: CDR1 LGHNT, CDR2 FRNRAP. V lost 1 base to trimming and J lost 5 bases, with 9 bases between them. Written as DNA, the CDR3 is TGTGCTAGTGGTTTGGGTCCGTGGGACGAGCAGTACTTC. It codes for CASGLGPWDEQYF.

This clone was seen once. The chain uses TRBV5-8 and TRBJ2-3; 14 bases match TRBD2. CDR1 is SGHTS and CDR2 is YDEGEE in the germline V gene. The CDR3 runs 16 residues. V gave up 4 bases and J gave up 5 bases; unmatched junction bases: 6. The CDR3 DNA reads as TGTGCCAGCAGCCTGGGACTAGCGGGGGTCGGAGATACGCAGTATTTT. Amino acids: CASSLGLAGVGDTQYF.

The V gene is TRBV10-3, the J gene TRBJ2-1; possible D gene TRBD2, 5 bases. V lost 0 bases to trimming and J lost 9 bases, with 15 bases between them. There are 15 residues in the CDR3. Germline CDR1 reads ENHRY; CDR2 reads SYGVKD. Here the CDR3 reads CAISESRPQSGEQFF. DNA for the CDR3: TGTGCCATCAGTGAGTCCAGGCCCCAGAGCGGTGAGCAGTTCTTC.

The J gene is TRBJ2-5, the V gene TRBV9; perhaps D is TRBD1 or TRBD2 (5 bases each). Trimming cost V 3 bases and J 5 bases, with 20 bases left between them. Germline V gene data show CDR1 as SGDLS and CDR2 as YYNGEE. The CDR3 is 16 amino acids. The CDR3: CASSASGTPGGETQYF. The DNA for the CDR3 is TGTGCCAGCAGCGCCTCCGGGACCCCGGGCGGTGAGACCCAGTACTTC. Supplemented by reference TRBV9 and TRBJ2-5, the full variable domain reads DSGVTQTPKHLITATGQRVTLRCSPRSGDLSVYWYQQSLDQGLQFLIQYYNGEERAKGNILERFSAQQFPDLHSELNLSSLELGDSALYFCASSASGTPGGETQYFGPGTRLLVL.

The V gene is TRBV27, the J gene TRBJ2-3; TRBD2 agrees at 12 bases. The CDR3 has 16 residues. The germline V gene has CDR1 MNHEY and CDR2 SMNVEV (reference sequence). The V segment lost 6 bases and the J segment 2 bases; nucleotides outside the gene matches: 6. This CDR3 reads CASRKTSGRFTDTQYF. The CDR3 region has the DNA TGTGCCAGCAGAAAGACTAGCGGGAGATTCACAGATACGCAGTATTTT.

The rearrangement uses TRBV10-1 and TRBJ2-3; 15 bases line up with TRBD2. With V trimmed by 6 bases and J by 2 bases, 3 bases remained unmatched. In germline, CDR1 is WNHNN, CDR2 SYGVQD (reference sequence). CDR3 length: 16 amino acids. The CDR3 bases are TGCGCCAGCAGCGGGACTAGCGGGGGGCACACAGATACGCAGTATTTT. It codes for CASSGTSGGHTDTQYF.

This clone is a singleton in its sample. V gene TRBV5-1 combines with J gene TRBJ2-6; D might be TRBD1 (6 bases). The CDR3 has 16 residues. Germline values: CDR1 SGHRS, CDR2 YFSETQ. Trimming took off 0 bases at V and 2 bases at J, with 9 bases between the two ends. CDR3 nucleotide sequence: TGCGCCAGCAGCTTGGACGCAGGGGCTGGGGCCAACGTCCTGACTTTC. Translating it yields CASSLDAGAGANVLTF.

The chain employs TRBV6-6 and TRBJ1-6, with a possible D match to TRBD1 (6 bases). With 6 bases removed from V and 16 bases from J, the gap between germline ends came to 10 bases. The germline V gene has CDR1 MNHNY and CDR2 SVGAGI (reference sequence). The CDR3 is 10 amino acids. The CDR3 DNA follows: TGTGCCAGCAGACAGGGTTGGCTCCACTTT. It yields the protein CASRQGWLHF.

The chain joins TRBV2 to TRBJ2-5; D ambiguous. The germline gives CDR1 SNHLY, CDR2 FYNNEI. This CDR3 is built from 14 residues. The V end was cut by 5 bases, the J end by 3 bases, with 13 bases between. The DNA of the CDR3 is TGTGCCAGCAGTTTCCGACGCGGTAAAGAGACCCAGTACTTC. Its protein is CASSFRRGKETQYF.